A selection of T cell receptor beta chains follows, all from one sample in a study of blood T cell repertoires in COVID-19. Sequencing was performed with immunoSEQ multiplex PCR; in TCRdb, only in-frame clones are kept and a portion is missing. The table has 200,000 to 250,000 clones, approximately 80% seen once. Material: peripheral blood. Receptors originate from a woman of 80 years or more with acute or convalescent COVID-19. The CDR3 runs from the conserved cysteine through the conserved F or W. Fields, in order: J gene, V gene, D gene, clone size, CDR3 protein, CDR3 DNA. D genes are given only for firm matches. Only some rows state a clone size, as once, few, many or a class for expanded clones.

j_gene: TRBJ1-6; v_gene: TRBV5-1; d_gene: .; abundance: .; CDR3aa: CASSSDSSSYNSPLHF; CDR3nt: TGCGCCAGCAGCTCGGACAGTAGCTCCTATAATTCACCCCTCCACTTT
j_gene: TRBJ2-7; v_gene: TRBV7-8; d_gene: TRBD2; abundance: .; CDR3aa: CASSLAGGLAGPYEQYF; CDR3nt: TGTGCCAGCAGCTTAGCGGGAGGACTAGCGGGCCCTTACGAGCAGTACTTC
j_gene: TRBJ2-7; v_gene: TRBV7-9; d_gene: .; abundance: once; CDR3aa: CASSLDSNEQYF; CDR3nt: TGTGCCAGCAGCTTGGACAGTAACGAGCAGTACTTC
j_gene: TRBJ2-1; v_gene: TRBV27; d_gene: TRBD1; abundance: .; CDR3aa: CASAPPGTGIFTEQFF; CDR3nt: TGTGCCAGCGCTCCCCCCGGGACAGGGATCTTCACTGAGCAGTTCTTC
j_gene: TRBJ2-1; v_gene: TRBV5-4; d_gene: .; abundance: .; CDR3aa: CASSLIGSSYNEQFF; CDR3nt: TGTGCCAGCAGCTTAATCGGGAGCTCCTACAATGAGCAGTTCTTC
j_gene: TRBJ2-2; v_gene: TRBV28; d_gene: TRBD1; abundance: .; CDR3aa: CGSQGEELFF; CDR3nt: TGTGGGTCGCAGGGGGAGGAGCTGTTTTTT
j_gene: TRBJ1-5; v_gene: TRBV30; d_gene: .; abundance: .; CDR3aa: CAWSVREDQPQHF; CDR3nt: TGTGCCTGGAGTGTACGCGAGGATCAGCCCCAGCATTTT
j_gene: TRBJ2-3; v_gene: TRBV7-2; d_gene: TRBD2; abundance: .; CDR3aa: CASSLDWTSGSDTQYF; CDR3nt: TGTGCCAGCAGCTTAGATTGGACTAGCGGGTCAGATACGCAGTATTTT
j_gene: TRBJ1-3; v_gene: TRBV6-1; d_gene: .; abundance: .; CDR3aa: CASSDRSGNTIYF; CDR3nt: TGTGCCAGCAGTGACCGCTCTGGAAACACCATATATTTT
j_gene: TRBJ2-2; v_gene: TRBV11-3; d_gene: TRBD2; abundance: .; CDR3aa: CASSLLAGALVTGELFF; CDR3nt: TGTGCCAGCAGCTTACTAGCGGGCGCCTTGGTGACCGGGGAGCTGTTTTTT
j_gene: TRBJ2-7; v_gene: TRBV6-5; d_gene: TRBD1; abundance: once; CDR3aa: CASSYPSRGLRNEQYF; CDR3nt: TGTGCCAGCAGTTACCCGAGCAGGGGGCTCAGGAACGAGCAGTACTTC
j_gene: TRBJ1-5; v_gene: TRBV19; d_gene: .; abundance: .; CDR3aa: CASSIRADIPSNQPQHF; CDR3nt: TGTGCCAGTAGTATACGGGCGGACATTCCGAGCAATCAGCCCCAGCATTTT
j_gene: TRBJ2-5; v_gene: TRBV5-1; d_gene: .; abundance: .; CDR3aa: CASSLDGSGTQYF; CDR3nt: TGCGCCAGCAGCTTAGACGGGAGCGGGACCCAGTACTTC
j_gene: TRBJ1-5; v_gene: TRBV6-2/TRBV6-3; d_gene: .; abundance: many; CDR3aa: CASSHDTGNQPQHF; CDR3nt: TGTGCCAGCAGTCACGACACAGGCAATCAGCCCCAGCATTTT
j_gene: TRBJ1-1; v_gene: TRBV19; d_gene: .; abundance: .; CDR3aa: CASSISKGGNTEAFF; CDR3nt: TGTGCCAGTAGTATATCAAAGGGAGGGAACACTGAAGCTTTCTTT
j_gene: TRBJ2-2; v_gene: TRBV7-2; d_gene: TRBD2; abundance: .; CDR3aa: CASSQGSGRANTGELFF; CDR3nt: TGTGCCAGCAGCCAAGGTAGCGGGAGGGCGAACACCGGGGAGCTGTTTTTT
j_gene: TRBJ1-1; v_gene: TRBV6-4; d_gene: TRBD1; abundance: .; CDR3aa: CASRQGFNTEAFF; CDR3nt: TGTGCCAGCAGACAGGGGTTCAACACTGAAGCTTTCTTT
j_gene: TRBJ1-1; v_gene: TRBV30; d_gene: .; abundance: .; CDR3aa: CAWSAGLTEAFF; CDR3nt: TGTGCCTGGAGTGCGGGACTAACTGAAGCTTTCTTT
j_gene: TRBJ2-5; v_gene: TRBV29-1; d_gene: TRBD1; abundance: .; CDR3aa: CSVERGRLVQETQYF; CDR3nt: TGCAGCGTTGAAAGGGGGCGGTTAGTGCAAGAGACCCAGTACTTC
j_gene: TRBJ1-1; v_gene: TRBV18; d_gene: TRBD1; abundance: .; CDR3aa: CASSYRGQDTEAFF; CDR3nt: TGTGCCAGCTCCTATAGAGGACAGGACACTGAAGCTTTCTTT
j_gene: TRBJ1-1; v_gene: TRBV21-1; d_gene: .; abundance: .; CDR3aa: CASAPVGGGEKGEAFF; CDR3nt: TGTGCCAGCGCCCCTGTTGGCGGCGGCGAAAAAGGTGAAGCTTTCTTT
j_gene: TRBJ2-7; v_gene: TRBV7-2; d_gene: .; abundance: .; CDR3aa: CASSLQGHTYEQYF; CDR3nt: TGTGCCAGCAGCTTACAGGGCCACACCTACGAGCAGTACTTC
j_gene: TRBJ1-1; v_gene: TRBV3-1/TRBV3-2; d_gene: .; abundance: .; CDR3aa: CASSQEGQAPMNTEAFF; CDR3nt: TGTGCCAGCAGCCAAGAAGGCCAGGCACCTATGAACACTGAAGCTTTCTTT
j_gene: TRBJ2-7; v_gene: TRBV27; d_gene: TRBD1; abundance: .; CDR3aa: CASSRGQGAFEQYF; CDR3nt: TGTGCCAGCAGTAGGGGACAGGGGGCTTTCGAGCAGTACTTC
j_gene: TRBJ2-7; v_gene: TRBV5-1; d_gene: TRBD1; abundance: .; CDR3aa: CASSFGTATLSDEQYF; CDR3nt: TGCGCCAGCAGCTTTGGGACAGCTACCCTCAGCGACGAGCAGTACTTC
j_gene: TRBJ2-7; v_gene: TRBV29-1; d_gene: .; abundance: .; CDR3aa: CSGTDGAGPYEQYF; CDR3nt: TGCAGCGGCACGGATGGGGCGGGACCCTACGAGCAGTACTTC
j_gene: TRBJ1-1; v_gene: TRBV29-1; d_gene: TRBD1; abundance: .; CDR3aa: CSVEEGTGGAFAFF; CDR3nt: TGCAGCGTTGAAGAAGGGACAGGGGGCGCATTCGCTTTCTTT
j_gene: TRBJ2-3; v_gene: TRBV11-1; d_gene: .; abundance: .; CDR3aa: CASSLAEGSTDTQYF; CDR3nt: TGTGCCAGCAGCTTAGCGGAGGGTAGCACAGATACGCAGTATTTT
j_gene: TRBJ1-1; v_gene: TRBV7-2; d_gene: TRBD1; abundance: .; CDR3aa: CASSLLSGGNTEAFF; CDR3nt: TGTGCCAGCAGCCTTCTTTCAGGGGGGAACACTGAAGCTTTCTTT
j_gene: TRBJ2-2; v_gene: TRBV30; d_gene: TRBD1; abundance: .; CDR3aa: CAWSGGDRGTGELFF; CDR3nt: TGTGCCTGGAGTGGAGGGGACAGGGGAACCGGGGAGCTGTTTTTT
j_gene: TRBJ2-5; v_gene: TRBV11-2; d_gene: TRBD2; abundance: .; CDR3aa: CASSPGTSQETQYF; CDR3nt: TGTGCCAGCAGCCCCGGGACTAGTCAAGAGACCCAGTACTTC
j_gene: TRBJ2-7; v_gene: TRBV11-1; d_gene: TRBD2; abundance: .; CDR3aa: CASSLRASGNPEQYF; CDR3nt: TGTGCCAGCAGCTTAAGGGCTAGCGGGAACCCCGAGCAGTACTTC
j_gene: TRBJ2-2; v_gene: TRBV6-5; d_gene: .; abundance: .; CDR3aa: CASSMDSPNTGELFF; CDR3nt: TGTGCCAGCAGTATGGACAGCCCGAACACCGGGGAGCTGTTTTTT
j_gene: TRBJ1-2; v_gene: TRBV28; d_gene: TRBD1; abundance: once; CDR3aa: CASSSSGTGVRGYTF; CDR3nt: TGTGCCAGCAGTTCGTCCGGGACAGGGGTACGCGGCTACACCTTC
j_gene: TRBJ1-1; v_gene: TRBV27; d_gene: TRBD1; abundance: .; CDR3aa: CASSTTGDVTEAFF; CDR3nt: TGTGCCAGCAGTACGACAGGGGATGTCACTGAAGCTTTCTTT
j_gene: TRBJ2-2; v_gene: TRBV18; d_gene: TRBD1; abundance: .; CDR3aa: CASSITGGANTGELFF; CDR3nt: TGTGCCAGCTCAATTACAGGGGGCGCAAACACCGGGGAGCTGTTTTTT
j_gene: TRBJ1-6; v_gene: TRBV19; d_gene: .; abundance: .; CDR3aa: CASVQGSSYNSPLHF; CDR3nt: TGTGCCAGTGTTCAGGGGAGCTCCTATAATTCACCCCTCCACTTT
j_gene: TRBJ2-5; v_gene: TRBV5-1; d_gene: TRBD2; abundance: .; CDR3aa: CASSYPGLAGGRETQYF; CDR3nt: TGCGCCAGCAGCTACCCGGGACTAGCGGGGGGGCGTGAGACCCAGTACTTC
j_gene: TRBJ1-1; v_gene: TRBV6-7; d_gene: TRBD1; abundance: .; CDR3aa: CASSSHPPGGANTEAFF; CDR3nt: TGTGCCAGCAGTTCTCACCCCCCAGGGGGCGCCAACACTGAAGCTTTCTTT
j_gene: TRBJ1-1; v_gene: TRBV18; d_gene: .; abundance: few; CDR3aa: CASSPESLGHANTEAFF; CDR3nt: TGTGCCAGCTCACCAGAGTCCTTGGGACACGCGAACACTGAAGCTTTCTTT
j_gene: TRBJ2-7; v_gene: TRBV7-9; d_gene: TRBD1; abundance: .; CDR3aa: CASSVVGQGQTEQYF; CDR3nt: TGTGCCAGCAGCGTTGTGGGACAGGGCCAAACCGAGCAGTACTTC